This section outlines one T cell receptor (beta chain) sequence together with its context. Its antigen is currently unknown. In germline, CDR1 is MNHEY, CDR2 SMNVEV (reference sequence). The CDR3 is 14 amino acids. Trimming stripped 7 bases from V and 9 bases from J, with 19 bases between. Profiling relied on immunoSEQ multiplex PCR, and the TCRdb table lists in-frame clones only, not all of them. The data hold approximately 25,000 clones, with around 80% observed a single time. The record originates from a study of a mutant IDH1 vaccine in newly diagnosed glioma. The sample's time point: week 47, end of study. In the vaccine, a single dose held 300 ug of the mutant IDH1 20-mer peptide, along with topical imiquimod.

This TCR came from a man between 40 and 49 years old with glioma. Some clones in this sample may be carry-over from other donors' samples. The input for sequencing was PBMCs, taken from a glioma patient whose treatment included an IDH1 peptide vaccine. The chain is built from TRBV27 and TRBJ1-5, with a weak D call TRBD1 (6 bases). CDR3 protein: CASNKQGTARPQHF. As DNA, the CDR3 is TGTGCCAGCAACAAACAGGGAACGGCTCGGCCCCAGCATTTT.